Below, 15 T cell receptor beta chains from the same sample are listed, as sequenced in a study of blood T cell repertoires in COVID-19. Libraries were prepared by immunoSEQ multiplex PCR; TCRdb keeps only in-frame clonotypes and omits some of them. This sample yields about 160,000 clones, of which 86% are seen a single time; roughly 7% belongs to the top ten. Sequenced sample: peripheral blood. The source of these receptors is a man between 50 and 59 years old with active or convalescent COVID-19.

The gene calls are TRBV5-1 and TRBJ1-1; D unclear. Germline V gene sequence: CDR1 SGHRS, CDR2 YFSETQ. V lost 4 bases and J lost 0, with 13 bases in between. CDR3 length equals 15 residues. CDR3 in amino acids: CASSRTDGVNTEAFF. CDR3 sequence (DNA): TGCGCCAGCAGCCGGACGGACGGGGTGAACACTGAAGCTTTCTTT.

V gene TRBV7-9 combines with J gene TRBJ1-5, with D perhaps matching TRBD1 (6 bases). CDR1 SEHNR and CDR2 FQNEAQ come from the germline V gene (reference sequence). CDR3 length: 15 residues. V lost 4 bases to trimming and J lost 5 bases, with 15 bases between them. The CDR3 region is CASSSGWDTYQPQHF. CDR3 nucleotide sequence: TGTGCCAGCAGCTCAGGGTGGGACACCTATCAGCCCCAGCATTTT.

The J gene is TRBJ2-2, the V gene TRBV7-3; possibly TRBD1 for D (6 bases). Germline V lookup: CDR1 SGHTA, CDR2 FQGTGA. Trimming stripped 4 bases from V and 3 bases from J, with 9 bases between. CDR3 length equals 14 residues. The CDR3 spells CASSSQGDTGELFF. CDR3 DNA: TGTGCCAGCAGCTCACAGGGAGACACCGGGGAGCTGTTTTTT.

This chain joins TRBV25-1 and TRBJ2-5; perhaps TRBD1 as D (5 bases). The germline gives CDR1 MGHDK, CDR2 SYGVNS. V dropped 1 base and J dropped 5 bases, with 14 bases sitting between them. The CDR3 runs 15 residues. The DNA for the CDR3 is TGTGCCAGCAGTGAATTTACAGGCTCAGGGGAGACCCAGTACTTC. It specifies CASSEFTGSGETQYF.

The chain combines TRBV7-3 with TRBJ2-3, with D possibly being TRBD2 (5 bases). The V and J ends lost 5 bases and 2 bases respectively, with 11 bases between them. The CDR3 is 14 amino acids. The germline V gene encodes CDR1 SGHTA and CDR2 FQGTGA. The CDR3 DNA sequence: TGTGCCAGCAGCGGTCGAGGGAACACAGATACGCAGTATTTT. As protein: CASSGRGNTDTQYF.

The chain combines TRBV7-2 with TRBJ1-3, with D maybe TRBD1 (5 bases). The CDR3 is 16 residues long. Germline loops: CDR1 SGHTA, CDR2 FQGNSA. V was pared by 2 bases and J by 4 bases, with 15 bases between. DNA for the CDR3: TGTGCCAGCAGCTTACGAGGCAGGGAATCGGGAAACACCATATATTTT. Amino acids: CASSLRGRESGNTIYF.

The chain has TRBV7-8 and TRBJ1-5; D is perhaps TRBD1 (6 bases). Trimming left V 2 bases short and J 3 bases short, with 14 bases between. The germline V gene has CDR1 SGHVS and CDR2 FQNEAQ. This CDR3 is 16 amino acids long. CDR3 sequence: CASSLMGGQNNQPQHF. The CDR3 DNA reads as TGTGCCAGCAGCTTAATGGGGGGGCAGAACAATCAGCCCCAGCATTTT.

This clone was seen a single time. The rearrangement links TRBV28 to TRBJ1-2, with a possible D match to TRBD1 (6 bases). This CDR3 has 12 residues. V lost 7 bases and J lost 4, with 10 bases in between. The germline CDR1 and CDR2 sequences are MDHEN and SYDVKM. The chain's CDR3 is CASTGQTYGYTF. The CDR3 nucleotides are TGTGCCAGCACAGGACAGACCTATGGCTACACCTTC.

This chain joins TRBV7-8 and TRBJ1-5; D gene ambiguous. Germline CDR1 is SGHVS and CDR2 is FQNEAQ. V lost 2 bases and J 2 bases, leaving 7 bases between the germline ends. This CDR3 contains 14 residues. The CDR3 coding sequence is TGTGCCAGCAGCTTAAGCCCCGGCAATCAGCCCCAGCATTTT. Encoded protein: CASSLSPGNQPQHF.

The sample holds a few counts of this clone. J is TRBJ2-7 and V is TRBV3-1 (or the pseudogene TRBV3-2), with D possibly being TRBD2 (6 bases). There are 14 residues in the CDR3. Germline loops: CDR1 LGHDT, CDR2 YNNKEL (reference sequence). Trimming left V 3 bases short and J 6 bases short, with 15 bases between. CDR3 residues: CASSQNLGGGEQYF. The CDR3 coding sequence is TGTGCCAGCAGCCAGAATCTGGGAGGAGGCGAGCAGTACTTC.

By its share, this clone is large (0.1 to 1%). The gene calls are TRBV19 and TRBJ1-1; 10 bases are a match to TRBD1. There are 15 residues in the CDR3. The junction had 9 bases not matched to a gene; V was cut back by 5 bases and J by 6 bases. Germline V gives CDR1 LNHDA, CDR2 SQIVND (reference sequence). CDR3 sequence (DNA): TGTGCCAGTAGTCTCGTCGGGACAGGGGTCCCTGAAGCTTTCTTT. It is translated as CASSLVGTGVPEAFF.

Comments on this clone: The sample has other DNA sequences that encode this CDR3 too. This chain uses TRBV7-2 with TRBJ2-1, with 7 bases that match TRBD2. Germline V gene data show CDR1 as SGHTA and CDR2 as FQGNSA. V trimming: 3 bases; J trimming: 4 bases; junction bases outside the gene matches: 9. This CDR3 has 16 residues. The CDR3 DNA reads as TGTGCCAGCAGCTTCCGCTGGGGGGGAAGTTACAATGAGCAGTTCTTC. Its protein product is CASSFRWGGSYNEQFF.

This clone was recorded once. The rearrangement uses TRBV6-5 and TRBJ1-2, with D maybe TRBD1 (6 bases). CDR3 length equals 13 residues. Germline V gene lookup returns CDR1 MNHEY and CDR2 SVGAGI. Between the trimmed V and J ends, which lost 7 bases and 8 bases, there was a span of 17 bases. CDR3 protein: CASTRSGGEGYTF. The CDR3 DNA follows: TGTGCCAGCACGAGAAGCGGGGGCGAAGGCTACACCTTC.

J is TRBJ1-5 and V is TRBV4-3; D may be TRBD1 (5 bases). This CDR3 region has 15 residues. Trimming took 0 bases from V and 7 from J, leaving 13 bases between them. CDR1 and CDR2 (germline): LGHNA, YSLEER. CDR3 DNA: TGCGCCAGCAGCCAAGATCCGTCAGGGAAACAGCCCCAGCATTTT. Protein: CASSQDPSGKQPQHF.

This clone came up a few times. This sequence joins TRBV4-2 and TRBJ2-2; 10 bases fit TRBD1. The V gene end was trimmed by 1 base and the J gene end by 2 bases; junction bases not matched to a gene: 7. The CDR3 totals 18 residues. Germline assignment: CDR1 LGHNA and CDR2 YNFKEQ. The CDR3 nucleotides are TGTGCCAGCAGCCAAGTTGGACAGGGGGGTCCCAACACCGGGGAGCTGTTTTTT. Translating gives CASSQVGQGGPNTGELFF.